This entry features one T cell receptor (beta chain) sequence. The sample is drawn from a study of T cell responses to AZD1222 COVID-19 vaccine. The method was immunoSEQ multiplex PCR; TCRdb's version includes in-frame clones alone and lacks a portion of them. The profile shows about 86,000 clones, around 90% of them singletons. CDR3 length: 17 amino acids. After removal of 3 bases from V and 6 bases from J, the junction contained 14 bases not matched to a gene. The germline gives CDR1 LNHDA, CDR2 SQIVND (reference sequence). This chain connects TRBV19 to TRBJ1-5; 7 bases are shared with TRBD1. The material sequenced was peripheral blood, taken 28 days after the second AZD1222 dose. The source is an adult who received the AZD1222 COVID-19 vaccine. The CDR3 region has the DNA TGTGCCAGTAGTATGGAGACCGGGACAGCAGACCTTCAGCCCCAGCATTTT. As protein: CASSMETGTADLQPQHF.